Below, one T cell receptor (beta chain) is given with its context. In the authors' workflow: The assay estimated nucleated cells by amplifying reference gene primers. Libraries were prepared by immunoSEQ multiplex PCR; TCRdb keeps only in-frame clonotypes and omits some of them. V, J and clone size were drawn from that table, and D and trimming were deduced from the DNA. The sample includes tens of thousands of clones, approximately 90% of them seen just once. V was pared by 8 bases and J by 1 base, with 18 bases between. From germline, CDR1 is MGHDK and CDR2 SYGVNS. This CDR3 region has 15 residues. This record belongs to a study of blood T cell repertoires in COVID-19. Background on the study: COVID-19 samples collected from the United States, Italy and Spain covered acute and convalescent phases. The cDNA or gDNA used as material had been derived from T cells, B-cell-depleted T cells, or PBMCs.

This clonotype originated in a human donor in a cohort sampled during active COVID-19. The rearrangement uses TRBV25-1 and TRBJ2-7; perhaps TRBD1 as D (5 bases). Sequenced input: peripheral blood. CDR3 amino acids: CASSADLTASYEQYF. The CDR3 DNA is TGTGCCAGCTCCGCCGACCTGACAGCATCCTACGAGCAGTACTTC.